The clone carrying this T cell receptor (beta chain) has a count of ten or more. Its antigen is not identified. This sample is part of a study of blood T cells in healthy people across ages. Whole-study results and caveats: Changes in expanded clonotypes were possibly confounded, as the CMV status of donors was unknown. In long-lived donors, naive CD4+ cell counts and diversity exceeded those of aged donors. Unsorted PBMCs prevented conclusive naive versus antigen-experienced comparison.

A second roughly 7 to 11 cycle PCR used barcoded and J-beta primers. TCRdb itself ran the 5' RACE reads through MiXCR, one entry per CDR3 protein. The sample holds approximately 670,000 distinct CDR3 sequences, around 43% seen once. Trimming took off 0 bases at V and 5 bases at J, with 16 bases between the two ends. The CDR3 loop spans 15 amino acids. Per the germline V gene, CDR1 is DFQATT and CDR2 is SNEGSKA (reference sequence). Each donor was a healthy Caucasian individual from Russia, aged about 6 to 100. The V gene is TRBV20-1, the J gene TRBJ1-2, with D hard to call. Specimen: blood. The origin of this receptor is a man of 80 years or more in good health. The CDR3 sequence: CSARDSGGRLYGYTF. DNA of the CDR3: TGCAGTGCTAGAGATTCAGGAGGGCGGTTATATGGCTACACCTTC.